Each of the 23 T cell receptor beta chains below was sequenced from the same sample in a study of blood T cell repertoires in COVID-19. Assay used: immunoSEQ multiplex PCR; TCRdb lists only in-frame clones, some missing. The table records about 220,000 clones, roughly 85% of them present only once. Input material: peripheral blood. The source is an older woman with COVID-19, enrolled during active disease.

The chain uses TRBV5-1 and TRBJ1-6, with D perhaps TRBD1 (5 bases). The CDR3 has 15 residues. The germline gives CDR1 SGHRS, CDR2 YFSETQ. V was cut by 4 bases and J by 6 bases, with 14 bases left in between. The CDR3 sequence is CASSVLQDGNSPLHF. The CDR3 DNA sequence: TGCGCCAGCAGCGTACTACAGGATGGTAATTCACCCCTCCACTTT. The variable domain in full, completed from reference TRBV5-1 and TRBJ1-6, reads KAGVTQTPRYLIKTRGQQVTLSCSPISGHRSVSWYQQTPGQGLQFLFEYFSETQRNKGNFPGRFSGRQFSNSRSEMNVSTLELGDSALYLCASSVLQDGNSPLHFGNGTRLTVT.

This clone was recorded only once. J is TRBJ1-2 and V is TRBV7-2; TRBD1 is a possible D gene (5 bases). The V gene's germline CDR1 is SGHTA and CDR2 FQGNSA. This CDR3 comprises 14 residues. V lost 2 bases and J 6 bases, leaving 13 bases between the germline ends. The CDR3 loop is CASSLNGQGDGYTF. The CDR3 DNA reads TGTGCCAGCAGCTTAAATGGGCAGGGTGATGGCTACACCTTC.

This clone was picked up one time. CDR3 sequence (DNA): TGTGCCAGCAGCGGGCGGGATTGGGAGCAGTACTTC. Its translation: CASSGRDWEQYF. This rearrangement joins TRBV11-2 to TRBJ2-7; TRBD2 is a possible D gene (6 bases). The CDR3 runs to 12 residues. The V gene's germline CDR1 is SGHAT and CDR2 FQNNGV. The V and J ends lost 5 bases and 7 bases respectively, with 12 bases between them.

V is TRBV5-1 and J is TRBJ2-2; 8 bases agree with TRBD2. The CDR3 is made up of 16 amino acids. The ends lost 1 base at V and 2 bases at J; junction bases unmatched: 4. Germline assignment: CDR1 SGHRS and CDR2 YFSETQ. CDR3 protein: CASSLIAGPNTGELFF. The CDR3 coding sequence is TGCGCCAGCAGCTTGATAGCGGGACCTAACACCGGGGAGCTGTTTTTT.

The chain carries TRBV20-1 and TRBJ1-2; the D is unclear. The CDR3 is 11 residues long. From germline, CDR1 is DFQATT and CDR2 SNEGSKA (reference sequence). V lost 6 bases to trimming and J lost 4 bases, with 9 bases between them. CDR3 sequence reads: CSAPQLYGYTF. The CDR3 DNA follows: TGCAGTGCCCCACAGCTCTATGGCTACACCTTC.

The chain employs TRBV12-3 or TRBV12-4 and TRBJ1-5, with D unclear. Trimming removed 5 bases at V and 4 bases at J, with 9 bases between. CDR3 length: 13 residues. CDR3: CASSQTGNQPQHF. CDR3 bases: TGTGCCAGCAGTCAGACGGGAAATCAGCCCCAGCATTTT.

This chain links TRBV6-5 with TRBJ1-6; D not certain. The V end was cut by 8 bases, the J end by 14 bases, with 10 bases between. The CDR3 has 10 amino acids. CDR1 MNHEY and CDR2 SVGAGI come from the germline V gene. This CDR3 reads CASEAGALHF. CDR3 bases: TGTGCCAGCGAAGCCGGGGCCCTCCACTTT.

The rearrangement joins TRBV27 to TRBJ1-2, with D unclear. CDR3 length: 16 residues. Trimming pared 7 bases from V and 0 bases from J, leaving 18 bases between. CDR1 and CDR2 (germline): MNHEY, SMNVEV (reference sequence). CDR3: CASTPRGDITNYGYTF. Here the CDR3 DNA reads TGTGCCAGCACCCCCCGGGGTGACATAACTAACTATGGCTACACCTTC.

This clone was detected a few times. The genes are TRBV30 and TRBJ2-5, with a possible D match to TRBD1 (6 bases). V gave up 7 bases and J gave up 4 bases, with 16 bases separating them. The CDR3 sequence is 13 residues long. Germline-derived CDR1 and CDR2 are GTSNPN and SVGIG (reference sequence). The chain's CDR3 is CAFRARGRETQYF. The CDR3 coding sequence is TGTGCCTTTAGGGCCAGGGGTCGAGAGACCCAGTACTTC.

The DNA of the CDR3 is TGTGCCAGCAGTTACTCCGCGGGAGGGCGCTATACGCAGTATTTT. Protein product: CASSYSAGGRYTQYF. The J gene is TRBJ2-3, the V gene TRBV6-2 or TRBV6-3, with 9 positions matching TRBD2. This CDR3 is 15 amino acids long. The V gene's germline CDR1 is MNHEY and CDR2 SVGEGT. V lost 0 bases and J lost 7; bases outside the gene matches: 5.

In this sample, this clone turned up many times. The chain couples TRBV4-3 to TRBJ2-7; D uncertain. CDR1 LGHNA and CDR2 YSLEER come from the germline V gene. There are 16 residues in the CDR3. V lost 1 base to trimming and J lost 3 bases, with 16 bases between them. CDR3 DNA sequence: TGCGCCAGCAGCCAAGTTGTAACTATAGCTCTCTACGAGCAGTACTTC. This codes for CASSQVVTIALYEQYF.

The chain is built from TRBV7-6 and TRBJ2-7, with TRBD2 matching over 7 bases. Germline loops: CDR1 SGHVS, CDR2 FNYEAQ. The CDR3 is 15 residues long. V lost 5 bases, J lost 0 bases, and 7 bases stayed unmatched. CDR3 nucleotides: TGTGCCAGCAGCACCGCTCCGGGGGGCTCCTACGAGCAGTACTTC. Protein product: CASSTAPGGSYEQYF.

The CDR3, as DNA: TGTGCCAGCAGCTTAGTTCGGCTAGCGGGAGGAGAGACCCAGTACTTC. This sequence encodes CASSLVRLAGGETQYF. The gene calls are TRBV7-8 and TRBJ2-5; 11 bases are shared with TRBD2. This CDR3 contains 16 residues. V lost 1 base and J lost 4; bases outside the gene matches: 5. CDR1 and CDR2 from the germline V gene are SGHVS and FQNEAQ.

The chain uses TRBV4-3 and TRBJ2-2; 13 bases match TRBD2. The CDR3 consists of 16 residues. Germline CDR1 is LGHNA and CDR2 is YSLEER. V lost 1 base and J lost 7; bases outside the gene matches: 3. DNA of the CDR3: TGCGCCAGCAGCCAAGGACTAGCGGGAGGCTTCGGGGAGCTGTTTTTT. It specifies CASSQGLAGGFGELFF.

CDR3 loop: CASSQDVGSSGNTIYF. In nucleotides, the CDR3 is TGCGCCAGCAGCCAAGATGTCGGTTCTTCTGGAAACACCATATATTTT. The chain joins TRBV4-3 to TRBJ1-3; no reliable D call. V lost 0 bases, J lost 1 base, and 10 bases lay in between. From germline, CDR1 is LGHNA and CDR2 YSLEER. This CDR3 has 16 residues.

This clone has only one observation. The genes are TRBV5-5 and TRBJ1-1; maybe TRBD1 (6 bases). CDR1 is SGHKS, CDR2 YYEKEE, per germline (reference sequence). V gave up 0 bases and J gave up 5 bases, with 8 bases separating them. CDR3 length: 13 amino acids. The CDR3 DNA reads as TGTGCCAGCAGCTTGGCCACAGGGACTGAAGCTTTCTTT. Translation gives CASSLATGTEAFF. The complete variable domain, with remaining parts taken from reference TRBV5-5 and TRBJ1-1, reads DAGVTQSPTHLIKTRGQQVTLRCSPISGHKSVSWYQQVLGQGPQFIFQYYEKEERGRGNFPDRFSARQFPNYSSELNVNALLLGDSALYLCASSLATGTEAFFGQGTRLTVV.

The chain recombines TRBV5-6 with TRBJ2-3; 8 bases map to TRBD1. The CDR3 consists of 15 residues. From germline, CDR1 is SGHDT and CDR2 YYEEEE. V shed 4 bases, J shed 4 bases, and the junction held 8 bases outside the gene matches. CDR3 nucleotide sequence: TGTGCCAGCAGCGGACAGGGTGTCCTCTCAGATACGCAGTATTTT. Encoded protein: CASSGQGVLSDTQYF.

CDR3 region: CAISQTEGANEKLFF. CDR3 bases: TGTGCCATCAGTCAAACAGAAGGGGCTAATGAAAAACTGTTTTTT. V is TRBV10-3 and J is TRBJ1-4; weak D call: TRBD1 (5 bases). The CDR3 is 15 amino acids. The V end was cut by 5 bases, the J end by 3 bases, with 13 bases between. CDR1 and CDR2 from the germline V gene are ENHRY and SYGVKD.

The chain uses TRBV30 and TRBJ1-2; the D is unclear. The germline V and J ends were trimmed by 2 bases and 3 bases, with 10 bases remaining between them. Germline V gene sequence: CDR1 GTSNPN, CDR2 SVGIG (reference sequence). There are 13 residues in the CDR3. The CDR3 is CAWSKERDYGYTF. The CDR3 DNA reads as TGTGCCTGGAGTAAGGAGAGGGACTATGGCTACACCTTC.

The rearrangement joins TRBV4-2 to TRBJ1-4, with TRBD1 matching over 10 bases. Germline trimming cut 3 bases from V and 4 bases from J; bases unmatched to any gene: 8. The CDR3 runs to 17 residues. The germline V gene has CDR1 LGHNA and CDR2 YNFKEQ. This CDR3 is CASSQRQGAMNNEKLFF. The CDR3, as DNA: TGTGCCAGCAGCCAGCGACAGGGGGCGATGAATAATGAAAAACTGTTTTTT.

The chain recombines TRBV7-2 with TRBJ1-1, with D possibly matching TRBD1 (5 bases). Germline values: CDR1 SGHTA, CDR2 FQGNSA. The V and J ends lost 4 bases and 5 bases respectively, with 17 bases between them. CDR3 length: 15 residues. CDR3 region: CASSSPTRGLTEAFF. CDR3 nucleotide sequence: TGTGCCAGCAGCTCCCCCACAAGGGGATTGACTGAAGCTTTCTTT.

The V gene is TRBV27, the J gene TRBJ2-7, with a possible D match to TRBD1 (7 bases). Deletions cut 2 bases from V and 1 base from J, with 15 bases between. The CDR3 is 16 residues long. Germline V gene data show CDR1 as MNHEY and CDR2 as SMNVEV (reference sequence). CDR3 sequence: CASSLRQGGYSYEQYF. The CDR3 bases are TGTGCCAGCAGTTTAAGGCAGGGGGGTTATTCCTACGAGCAGTACTTC.

The V and J genes are TRBV5-1 and TRBJ1-1; 7 bases line up with TRBD1. This CDR3 region has 18 residues. CDR1 and CDR2 from the germline V gene are SGHRS and YFSETQ. Trimming removed 1 base from V and 0 bases from J; junction bases left unmatched: 12. The CDR3 nucleotides are TGCGCCAGCAGCTTGATGCAGGGACAGACCTCCTTGAACACTGAAGCTTTCTTT. It specifies CASSLMQGQTSLNTEAFF. Combining the CDR3 with reference TRBV5-1 and TRBJ1-1 gives the whole variable domain KAGVTQTPRYLIKTRGQQVTLSCSPISGHRSVSWYQQTPGQGLQFLFEYFSETQRNKGNFPGRFSGRQFSNSRSEMNVSTLELGDSALYLCASSLMQGQTSLNTEAFFGQGTRLTVV.